One and the same sample provided the 6 T cell receptor beta chains below, sequenced in a study of shared clonotypes between healthy human individuals. Terminally differentiated effector memory CD45RA+ cells were left out of the naive CD8 fraction, which was CD45RO-negative and positively selected for CCR7. Sequencing used immunoSEQ multiplex PCR; TCRdb keeps in-frame clones, though not all of them. The sample yields about 2 million clones, about 95% seen once. Material for sequencing was naive CD8+ T cells sorted from blood. The receptors stem from a man aged 18 to 30 in good health.

The V and J genes are TRBV7-9 and TRBJ1-1; no firm D call. V lost 3 bases and J 1 base, leaving 9 bases between the germline ends. This CDR3 region has 14 residues. CDR1 SEHNR and CDR2 FQNEAQ come from the germline V gene (reference sequence). CDR3 in DNA: TGTGCCAGCAGCTTTTTTGGTCCGAACACTGAAGCTTTCTTT. Translation: CASSFFGPNTEAFF. The entire variable domain, with the rest obtained from reference TRBV7-9 and TRBJ1-1, is as follows: DTGVSQNPRHKITKRGQNVTFRCDPISEHNRLYWYRQTLGQGPEFLTYFQNEAQLEKSRLLSDRFSAERPKGSFSTLEIQRTEQGDSAMYLCASSFFGPNTEAFFGQGTRLTVV.

The count of this clone is one. Other DNA sequences in the same sample also yield this CDR3. This sequence joins TRBV19 and TRBJ2-2, with D tentatively TRBD2 (6 bases). Trimming removed 2 bases at V and 6 bases at J, with 7 bases between. Germline V gives CDR1 LNHDA, CDR2 SQIVND (reference sequence). This CDR3 comprises 13 residues. DNA of the CDR3: TGTGCCAGTAGTATAACGGGGGCCGGGGAGCTGTTTTTT. Residues: CASSITGAGELFF.

CDR3 protein: CASSIVGGTYEQYF. CDR3 DNA: TGTGCCAGTAGTATAGTAGGGGGAACCTACGAGCAGTACTTC. The rearrangement joins TRBV19 to TRBJ2-7, with TRBD1 as a possible D gene (6 bases). Germline CDR1 LNHDA, CDR2 SQIVND (reference sequence). CDR3 length equals 14 residues. The V and J ends lost 1 base and 2 bases respectively, with 9 bases between them.

This chain links TRBV13 with TRBJ2-3; 8 nucleotides align to TRBD2. Losses at the gene ends were 3 bases for V and 2 bases for J; bases not matched to a gene: 10. CDR3 length equals 17 residues. Germline-derived CDR1 and CDR2 are PRHDT and FYEKMQ (reference sequence). CDR3 in DNA: TGTGCCAGCAGCTTTTCCCTACCGGGACTAGTCACAGATACGCAGTATTTT. This gives the protein CASSFSLPGLVTDTQYF.

The chain employs TRBV9 and TRBJ2-5, with D uncertain. CDR3 length: 15 amino acids. Germline V lookup: CDR1 SGDLS, CDR2 YYNGEE. V was cut by 4 bases and J by 5 bases, with 18 bases left in between. The CDR3: CASSYRVSDYETQYF. The CDR3 nucleotides are TGTGCCAGCAGCTATAGGGTCTCGGATTACGAGACCCAGTACTTC.

The chain is built from TRBV6-5 and TRBJ1-1, with no clear D. The V gene's germline CDR1 is MNHEY and CDR2 SVGAGI. The V and J ends lost 7 bases and 5 bases respectively, with 14 bases between them. The length of the CDR3 is 13 residues. For the CDR3, the DNA is TGTGCCAGCACCTCGTCCGTGCGGACTGAAGCTTTCTTT. It specifies CASTSSVRTEAFF.